This TCR beta chain originates from a study of human T cells and chemical hapten exposure. The wider study: Slight differences in pooled library volume were the main source of varying TCR yields across samples. General study findings and limits: PT1 expanded TCR numbers tracked positively with patch test score.

This sample's time point: pre-sensitization, week 0. Regarding treatment: therapeutic diphenylcyclopropenone sensitization with weekly scalp DPC. MiXCR, applied by TCRdb to the RACE reads, yields one record per CDR3 protein. The sample lists under 200,000 distinct CDR3 sequences; around 30% were seen once. In the case of this clonotype: Antigen specificity is unknown.

The clonotype originates from a woman aged 30 to 39 with alopecia areata. Some clones in this sample may be carry-over from other donors' samples. The specimen comprised whole blood, sampled in connection with sensitization to the hapten diphenylcyclopropenone (DPC).

CDR3 nucleotide sequence: TGTGCCAGCAGGACCCTCAATGAAAAACTGTTTTTT. This sequence encodes CASRTLNEKLFF. The gene calls are TRBV6-1 and TRBJ1-4; D unresolved. Trimming took 6 bases from V and 5 from J, leaving 7 bases between them. CDR1 MNHNS and CDR2 SASEGT come from the germline V gene. CDR3 length equals 12 residues.